The 28 T cell receptor beta chains below come from one sample, sequenced in a study of T cell clonality in common variable immunodeficiency. Method: immunoSEQ multiplex PCR; TCRdb's copy keeps in-frame clones and lacks some. This set yields some 50,000 clones and no singletons; the top ten hold about 1.8%. The material sequenced was peripheral blood mononuclear cells. The receptors derive from a person aged 18 to 75 in good health.

Ten or more counts support this clone. The sequence runs out 3 residues before the end of the CDR3; the remainder is reconstructed from the germline J gene. This chain joins TRBV18 and TRBJ2-1, with TRBD1 as a possible D gene (5 bases). The CDR3 extends over 11 amino acids. Germline CDR1 is KGHSH and CDR2 is LQKENI. Trimming removed 3 bases at V and 9 bases at J, with 6 bases between. CDR3 in amino acids: CASSPQGEQFF. CDR3 bases read: TGTGCCAGCTCACCTCAGGGTGAG.

Many counts were recorded for this clone. Coverage ceases 3 residues before the CDR3 finishes, and the germline J gene fills in the end. The chain combines TRBV20-1 with TRBJ2-3; 11 bases match TRBD2. The V gene's germline CDR1 is DFQATT and CDR2 SNEGSKA (reference sequence). The CDR3 loop spans 15 amino acids. The CDR3 spells CSAGDLAGGRETQYF. The sequenced part of the CDR3 DNA is TGCAGTGCTGGCGACTTAGCGGGGGGGCGGGAGACG.

This clone was found many times. The read ends 3 residues early relative to the CDR3; the germline J gene fills the gap. The chain has TRBV5-1 and TRBJ1-1, with 7 nucleotides matching TRBD1. Germline V lookup: CDR1 SGHRS, CDR2 YFSETQ. CDR3 length: 14 amino acids. The ends lost 3 bases at V and 4 bases at J; junction bases unmatched: 6. The CDR3 sequence: CASSSNYRGTEAFF. The part of the CDR3 DNA that was read is TGCGCCAGCAGCTCAAATTACAGGGGCACTGAA.

In this sample, this clone turned up many times. An end of the junction does not agree with germline; a read error may underlie this. Read data end 3 residues before the CDR3 end; the end is taken from the germline J gene. The rearrangement links TRBV4-2 to TRBJ2-3; 7 nucleotides line up with TRBD1. Germline assignment: CDR1 LGHNA and CDR2 YNFKEQ. There are 14 residues in the CDR3. The CDR3 here is CASSQDRGTDTQYF. The part of the CDR3 DNA that was read is TGCGCCAGCAGCCAAGACAGGGGCACAGATACG.

At least ten counts were recorded for this clone. The CDR3 DNA, read in part, is TGTGCCAGCTCAGATAAACAGGGAGGCTCTGGGGCCAACGTC. Its protein is CASSDKQGGSGANV. The full CDR3 is CASSDKQGGSGANVLTF. The rearrangement links TRBV18 to TRBJ2-6; perhaps D is TRBD1 or TRBD2 (6 bases each). From the germline J gene comes the end of the CDR3, since the read stops 3 residues before it. The CDR3 totals 17 residues. Germline loops: CDR1 KGHSH, CDR2 LQKENI. V lost 5 bases and J 0 bases, leaving 14 bases between the germline ends.

There are many counts of this clone. The read comes to an end 3 residues before the CDR3 does, leaving the germline J gene to fill in the end. The J gene is TRBJ1-1, the V gene TRBV7-2, with no clear D. CDR1 and CDR2 (germline): SGHTA, FQGNSA. The CDR3 consists of 15 residues. The V end lost 0 bases, the J end lost 1 base, and 9 bases lay between the germline ends. The CDR3 is CASSLAQRKNTEAFF. CDR3 DNA, as far as it was read: TGTGCCAGCAGCTTAGCGCAGAGAAAGAACACTGAA.

Turning to this clone: The CDR3 end is not reached by the read, which stops 3 residues before it; the germline J gene fills it in. The chain couples TRBV7-2 to TRBJ1-4, with 7 bases aligning to TRBD1. After removal of 2 bases from V and 7 bases from J, the junction contained 7 bases not matched to a gene. The CDR3 spans 15 residues. Germline CDR1 and CDR2: SGHTA and FQGNSA. Partial CDR3 DNA: TGTGCCAGCAGCTTAAGTCAGGGGGGAGGTGAAAAA. Translating gives CASSLSQGGGEK. Given in full, the CDR3 is CASSLSQGGGEKLFF.

This clone was found many times. The read falls 3 residues short of the CDR3 end, and the missing part is taken from the germline J gene. The chain couples TRBV9 to TRBJ1-6, with 10 bases lining up with TRBD1. Losses at the gene ends were 7 bases for V and 1 base for J; bases not matched to a gene: 11. The germline V gene has CDR1 SGDLS and CDR2 YYNGEE. CDR3 size: 18 residues. The covered CDR3 bases are TGTGCCAGCCATGGGGGACAGGGGATCGGTTCCTATAATTCACCC. It encodes CASHGGQGIGSYNSP. The complete CDR3 reads CASHGGQGIGSYNSPLHF.

This clone was observed a handful of times. From the germline J gene comes the end of the CDR3, since the read stops 3 residues before it. This sequence joins TRBV18 and TRBJ1-4; 7 bases fit TRBD1. The length of the CDR3 is 16 residues. CDR1 is KGHSH and CDR2 is LQKENI in the germline V gene. The CDR3 is CASSGTGDSGANVLFF. Partial CDR3 DNA: TGTGCCAGCTCAGGTACAGGGGACTCTGGGGCCAACGTA.

At least ten counts were recorded for this clone. The CDR3 goes on 3 residues after the read ends, and that part is filled in from the germline J gene. This chain joins TRBV6-2 or TRBV6-3 and TRBJ2-1; no firm D call. Germline loops: CDR1 MNHEY, CDR2 SVGEGT. Trimming shortened V by 2 bases and J by 5 bases, and 13 bases separated the two germline ends. The CDR3 runs 15 residues. The CDR3 bases that were read are TGTGCCAGCAGTTACAAACGATTGGCCGACAATGAG. This sequence encodes CASSYKRLADNE. The complete CDR3 protein is CASSYKRLADNEQFF.

This clone was observed many times. The missing CDR3 end, 3 residues past where the read stops, is filled in from the germline J gene. The V call is TRBV20-1, the J call TRBJ2-4, with 7 bases aligning to TRBD1. The V gene's germline CDR1 is DFQATT and CDR2 SNEGSKA (reference sequence). The CDR3 is made up of 14 amino acids. Trimming at V came to 6 bases and at J to 1 base, leaving 6 bases not matched to a gene. Incomplete CDR3 DNA: TGCAGTGCCTGGGACAGCAATGCCAAAAACATT. This codes for CSAWDSNAKNI. The whole CDR3 protein is CSAWDSNAKNIQYF.

This clone was detected many times. The chain's CDR3 is CASSPSTGRYEQYF. CDR3 DNA (partial): TGCGCCAGCAGCCCCTCCACAGGTCGCTACGAG. The chain combines TRBV4-1 with TRBJ2-7, with D perhaps matching TRBD1 (5 bases). The sequence runs out 3 residues before the end of the CDR3; the remainder is reconstructed from the germline J gene. V lost 4 bases, J lost 3 bases, and 13 bases lay in between. This CDR3 comprises 14 residues. Germline V gene sequence: CDR1 MGHRA, CDR2 YSYEKL.

This clone showed up many times. Read sequence stops 3 residues before the CDR3 end, and the germline J gene provides the missing end. The V gene is TRBV20-1, the J gene TRBJ2-3, with D possibly being TRBD1 (6 bases). CDR1 and CDR2 from the germline V gene are DFQATT and SNEGSKA (reference sequence). The CDR3 contains 11 residues. The CDR3 loop is CSVRTVETQYF. The sequenced part of the CDR3 DNA is TGCAGTGTCAGGACAGTGGAGACG.

This clone was seen at least ten times. The read gets to within 3 residues of the CDR3 end, and the germline J gene fills in the rest. V usage is TRBV19 and J usage is TRBJ2-3; 7 bases align to TRBD1. The trim removed 6 bases at V and 0 bases at J, leaving 3 bases unmatched. This CDR3 region has 14 residues. CDR1 is LNHDA and CDR2 is SQIVND in the germline V gene (reference sequence). The covered CDR3 bases are TGTGCCAGTAGAGACAGGGTTAGCACAGATACG. Its translation: CASRDRVSTDT. The whole CDR3 reads CASRDRVSTDTQYF.

This clone was found many times. The chain's CDR3 is CASSYYGGGETQYF. CDR3 bases read: TGTGCCAGCAGTTACTACGGCGGCGGAGAGACC. The rearrangement links TRBV6-2 or TRBV6-3 to TRBJ2-5; D uncertain. The missing CDR3 end, 3 residues past where the read stops, is filled in from the germline J gene. The CDR3 totals 14 residues. Germline V gene sequence: CDR1 MNHEY, CDR2 SVGEGT. V was pared by 1 base and J by 4 bases, with 10 bases between.

In its sample, this clone was seen a few times. The read finishes 3 residues shy of the CDR3 end, and the germline J gene is used to complete it. The gene calls are TRBV18 and TRBJ1-4; possibly TRBD1 for D (5 bases). Germline CDR1 and CDR2: KGHSH and LQKENI. This CDR3 has 15 residues. The covered CDR3 bases are TGTGCCAGCTCAACTGACGGCTCTGGGGCCAACGTA. Translation gives CASSTDGSGANV. The whole CDR3 is CASSTDGSGANVLFF.

The CDR3 DNA, read in part, is TGTGCCAGTAGTATAGGAGATCCAGGGGGTTACCAGCCC. Its protein product is CASSIGDPGGYQP. The CDR3, in full, reads CASSIGDPGGYQPQHF. The J gene is TRBJ1-5, the V gene TRBV19; 7 bases fit TRBD1. The read is 3 residues too short to cover the CDR3 end, so that end is filled in from the germline J gene. The J segment lost 7 bases and the V segment lost 1 base, leaving 10 bases of the junction unmatched. Germline V gene data show CDR1 as LNHDA and CDR2 as SQIVND (reference sequence). There are 16 residues in the CDR3.

This clone was seen at least ten times. The read ends 3 residues early relative to the CDR3; the germline J gene fills the gap. This chain links TRBV20-1 with TRBJ2-1, with TRBD2 identical over 11 bases. CDR3 length: 15 amino acids. V trimming: 1 base; J trimming: 4 bases; junction bases outside the gene matches: 3. Looked up from germline, CDR1 is DFQATT and CDR2 is SNEGSKA (reference sequence). CDR3 DNA, as far as it was read: TGCAGTGCTAGAGTTAGCGGGAGGGCATACAATGAG. This gives the protein CSARVSGRAYNE. The entire CDR3 reads CSARVSGRAYNEQFF.

This clone was detected many times. The read terminates 3 residues before the CDR3 end, so the remaining end is supplied by the germline J gene. The chain is built from TRBV9 and TRBJ2-7; 7 bases map to TRBD1. There are 14 residues in the CDR3. Germline trimming cut 0 bases from V and 2 bases from J; bases unmatched to any gene: 2. Germline V gene lookup returns CDR1 SGDLS and CDR2 YYNGEE. CDR3 bases read: TGTGCCAGCAGCGTAGGGGGGACAGCCTACGAG. The encoded protein is CASSVGGTAYE. The complete CDR3 protein is CASSVGGTAYEQYF.

This clone occurred many times. Read coverage stops 3 residues before the CDR3 terminus; the germline J gene supplies the remainder. The gene calls are TRBV7-9 and TRBJ1-4; the D gene is possibly TRBD1 (5 bases). Trimming removed 2 bases from V and 7 bases from J, with 14 bases in between. CDR3 length: 15 amino acids. The germline V gene has CDR1 SEHNR and CDR2 FQNEAQ (reference sequence). CDR3 DNA, as far as it was read: TGTGCCAGCAGCTTAACCCAACACGGGGGTGAAAAA. It yields the protein CASSLTQHGGEK. The full CDR3 protein reads CASSLTQHGGEKLFF.

This clone has a handful of counts. Read data end 3 residues before the CDR3 end; the end is taken from the germline J gene. This chain connects TRBV30 to TRBJ2-5; TRBD2 aligns across 10 bases. The V gene's germline CDR1 is GTSNPN and CDR2 SVGIG (reference sequence). Trimming at V came to 3 bases and at J to 7 bases, leaving 11 bases not matched to a gene. This CDR3 comprises 15 residues. The part of the CDR3 DNA that was read is TGTGCCTGGAGCGCCGAGCGGGAGGGCCGATGGACC. It yields the protein CAWSAEREGRWT. The CDR3 as a whole reads CAWSAEREGRWTQYF.

There are many counts of this clone. The CDR3 goes on 3 residues after the read ends, and that part is filled in from the germline J gene. The V and J genes are TRBV3-1 (or the pseudogene TRBV3-2) and TRBJ2-7; 10 bases are shared with TRBD2. Germline trimming cut 0 bases from V and 2 bases from J; bases unmatched to any gene: 7. The CDR3 is 17 residues long. The germline gives CDR1 LGHDT, CDR2 YNNKEL (reference sequence). CDR3 DNA, as far as it was read: TGTGCCAGCAGCCAAGACCCTAGCGGGAGCTTGGCCTACGAG. Protein sequence: CASSQDPSGSLAYE. The whole CDR3 sequence is CASSQDPSGSLAYEQYF.

Ten or more counts support this clone. The read terminates 3 residues ahead of where the CDR3 ends, so the germline J gene completes it. The chain combines TRBV6-2 or TRBV6-3 with TRBJ1-5; 7 bases line up with TRBD1. Germline V gives CDR1 MNHEY, CDR2 SVGEGT. Trimming at V came to 3 bases and at J to 3 bases, leaving 5 bases not matched to a gene. CDR3 length: 15 residues. CDR3 bases read: TGTGCCAGCAGTTATTGGCAGGGGGACAATCAGCCC. Encoded protein: CASSYWQGDNQP. The CDR3 as a whole reads CASSYWQGDNQPQHF.

This clone appeared many times. From the germline J gene comes the end of the CDR3, since the read stops 3 residues before it. V is TRBV19 and J is TRBJ2-1; D perhaps matches TRBD2 (6 bases). This CDR3 is built from 13 residues. Germline CDR1 and CDR2: LNHDA and SQIVND (reference sequence). With 7 bases removed from V and 4 bases from J, the gap between germline ends came to 11 bases. Incomplete CDR3 DNA: TGTGCCAGTACGGGCGGGACTTACAATGAG. Translating gives CASTGGTYNE. From start to end, the CDR3 is CASTGGTYNEQFF.

This clone was seen repeatedly, ten times or more. The read stops 3 residues short of the end of the CDR3; the missing end is completed from the germline J gene. Other DNA sequences from this sample encode an identical CDR3 as well. The chain employs TRBV5-1 and TRBJ2-7; D not certain. Germline CDR1 and CDR2: SGHRS and YFSETQ. This CDR3 has 13 residues. Trimming removed 2 bases from V and 2 bases from J, with 8 bases in between. The CDR3 DNA, read in part, is TGCGCCAGCAGCTTCGGCGGAACCTACGAG. As protein: CASSFGGTYE. In full, the CDR3 is CASSFGGTYEQYF. The variable domain in full, completed from reference TRBV5-1 and TRBJ2-7, reads KAGVTQTPRYLIKTRGQQVTLSCSPISGHRSVSWYQQTPGQGLQFLFEYFSETQRNKGNFPGRFSGRQFSNSRSEMNVSTLELGDSALYLCASSFGGTYEQYFGPGTRLTVT.

This clone was seen many times. Sequencing ends 3 residues short of the CDR3 end; the germline J gene provides the rest. The chain recombines TRBV7-2 with TRBJ2-5, with D possibly matching TRBD2 (7 bases). Germline loops: CDR1 SGHTA, CDR2 FQGNSA. Trimming took off 4 bases at V and 1 base at J, with 10 bases between the two ends. The CDR3 length is 14 residues. The sequenced CDR3 bases are TGTGCCAGCAGCTCGGGGGGCCCCCAAGAGACC. Encoded protein: CASSSGGPQET. From start to end, the CDR3 is CASSSGGPQETQYF.

A few counts support this clone. The read ends 3 residues early relative to the CDR3; the germline J gene fills the gap. The chain employs TRBV19 and TRBJ2-3; TRBD1 is a possible D gene (5 bases). This CDR3 comprises 14 residues. Germline V CDR1 and CDR2: LNHDA, SQIVND (reference sequence). Partial CDR3 DNA: TGTGCCAGTAGTTTCGGACAAATCAATCAGCCG. It specifies CASSFGQINQP. The full CDR3 is CASSFGQINQPQYF.

This clone was seen repeatedly, ten times or more. Read sequence stops 3 residues before the CDR3 end, and the germline J gene provides the missing end. V usage is TRBV20-1 and J usage is TRBJ2-7, with 7 bases fitting TRBD1. The CDR3 contains 13 residues. Per germline, CDR1 DFQATT and CDR2 SNEGSKA (reference sequence). J gave up 3 bases and V 5 bases, and 7 bases lay outside the gene matches. This CDR3 reads CSALGQDLYEQYF. The CDR3 DNA, read in part, is TGCAGTGCTCTAGGACAGGATCTCTACGAG.